The TCR beta chain described here comes from a study of blood T cell repertoires in COVID-19 (dated by TCRdb to about 2020). Describing the broader study: The collaborator samples originated in the United States, Italy and Spain and spanned the acute and convalescent phases of COVID-19. The material from the prospective study consisted of cDNA or gDNA derived from T cells, B-cell-depleted T cells, or PBMCs. Deeply sampled blood TCRbeta repertoires from subjects exposed to, actively infected with, or recovered from COVID-19 were included in the dataset. The repertoires were released in a freely available public database intended as a resource for research on the immune response to SARS-CoV-2. Samples came from the ongoing ImmuneRACE study (first 160 participants) plus 1,254 subjects from 6 global collaborators. The sample metadata nearly always contained a de-identified subject ID, COVID-19 status, age in years and sex. Where available, HLA class I and class II types were taken from metadata supplied by the sample provider and were not determined by assay-based typing.

Results and caveats for the whole study, not just this receptor: The quantity of clinical and demographic metadata differed by source and by participant and was supplied without curation.

TCRbeta CDR3 regions were amplified from genomic DNA by means of the immunoSEQ Assay, a bias-controlled multiplex PCR. The paper's processing steps were these. The number of nucleated cells in each sample was estimated by amplification of reference gene primers within the assay. To quantify the absolute abundance of each unique TCRbeta CDR3 rearrangement, sequence reads were collapsed and filtered. Productive Simpson clonality was computed per sample as the square root of Simpson's diversity index over productive rearrangements. In TCRdb, the immuneACCESS table is reduced to in-frame sequences with V and J assigned. These tables do not hold every clone; where another copy was compared, an unresolved V gene accounts for under half, and the others remain unexplained. V, J and clone size are taken as reported in that table, and D and trimming were inferred from the DNA itself. The sample includes about 190,000 clones, with approximately 79% observed a single time. The top ten hold approximately 26% of the sample.

In regard to this clone: The antigen it binds to is not known. Base quality data are lacking; no much larger clone is found one base away.

CDR1 and CDR2 are read off the germline V gene as SNHLY and FYNNEI. The CDR3 numbers 14 residues from cysteine through phenylalanine. The DNA shown is the 42-base CDR3, in frame from base 1. Trimming at the junction amounts to 6 bases on V and 5 bases on J, and the germline ends lie 16 bases apart. Collaborating institutions collected whole blood in K2EDTA tubes following their own protocols. For TCRbeta analysis, collaborators shipped samples in one of three forms: frozen whole blood, isolated PBMCs, or DNA extracted from either of those sample types. The sample taken for sequencing was peripheral blood. The chain couples TRBV2 to TRBJ2-5; TRBD1 is a possible D gene, resting on 6 matching bases. The sequence was collected from a woman aged 70 to 79 with acute or convalescent COVID-19. CDR3 protein: CASREQGGGETQYF. The sequenced DNA is TGTGCCAGCAGGGAACAGGGTGGTGGGGAGACCCAGTACTTC.